The 21 T cell receptor beta chains given below trace back to one sample, sequenced in a study of vaccination and CD4 T cells after COVID-19. Sequencing of cultured CD4+ T cell DNA used the Oncomine TCR Beta short-read assay. TCRdb re-called the PCR reads with MiXCR, one entry per CDR3 protein. Of approximately 8,800 distinct CDR3 sequences in the sample, under 45% were seen once. Sample treatment: approximately nine-day PBMC culture with coronavirus spike peptide pools or control peptides (ViraFEST assay). Ahead of the COVID-19 pandemic (2011-2018), the CD4+ T cells of the unexposed donor were collected. What these receptors recognize is not known. Sequences were obtained from CD4+ T cells from blood, cultured in vitro. The origin of the receptors is a human donor in good health.

The V call is TRBV12-3 or TRBV12-4, the J call TRBJ1-6, with D tentatively TRBD1 (6 bases). The length of the CDR3 is 14 residues. Trimming removed 3 bases from V and 10 bases from J, with 13 bases in between. The CDR3 protein is CASSLMGGQSPLHF. The CDR3 DNA reads TGTGCCAGCAGTTTGATGGGGGGGCAATCACCCCTCCACTTT.

This chain connects TRBV29-1 to TRBJ1-1; the D is unclear. The CDR3 sequence is 12 residues long. The V gene's germline CDR1 is SQVTM and CDR2 ANQGSEA. Trimming removed 7 bases at V and 6 bases at J, with 15 bases between. CDR3 sequence: CSGYVTLAEAFF. As DNA, the CDR3 is TGCAGCGGGTATGTAACACTCGCTGAAGCTTTCTTT.

This chain uses TRBV20-1 with TRBJ2-2; 10 bases align to TRBD2. V lost 1 base, J lost 5 bases, and 16 bases stayed unmatched. CDR3 length: 19 amino acids. Germline CDR1 and CDR2: DFQATT and SNEGSKA (reference sequence). The CDR3 DNA reads TGCAGTGCTAGAGTCTTGGGGCTAGCGGGAGAAGATTATACCGGGGAGCTGTTTTTT. Encoded protein: CSARVLGLAGEDYTGELFF.

This chain uses TRBV28 with TRBJ1-5; D remains unclear. Per the germline V gene, CDR1 is MDHEN and CDR2 is SYDVKM. This CDR3 has 12 residues. Trimming left V 3 bases short and J 7 bases short, with 7 bases between. Here the CDR3 reads CASSFPLQPQHF. CDR3 sequence (DNA): TGTGCCAGCAGTTTTCCCTTGCAGCCCCAGCATTTT.

This clonotype was counted only a few times. The genes are TRBV20-1 and TRBJ2-3, with TRBD2 matching 10 bases. Germline loops: CDR1 DFQATT, CDR2 SNEGSKA (reference sequence). CDR3 size: 15 residues. Trimming removed 6 bases from V and 0 bases from J; junction bases left unmatched: 6. CDR3 nucleotide sequence: TGCAGTGCGCCGACACTAGCGGGAAGCACAGATACGCAGTATTTT. It encodes CSAPTLAGSTDTQYF.

The genes are TRBV7-7 and TRBJ2-2; D gene unclear. Germline V gene lookup returns CDR1 SSHAT and CDR2 FNYEAQ (reference sequence). This CDR3 has 14 amino acids. Trimming shortened V by 4 bases and J by 5 bases, and 11 bases separated the two germline ends. The CDR3 sequence is CASSSSGVTGELFF. As DNA, the CDR3 is TGTGCCAGCAGCTCGTCTGGGGTGACCGGGGAGCTGTTTTTT.

The CDR3 loop is CAISEGGLTEAFF. The CDR3 DNA is TGTGCCATCAGTGAAGGGGGTCTGACTGAAGCTTTCTTT. This sequence joins TRBV10-3 and TRBJ1-1; a possible D gene is TRBD1 (6 bases). CDR3 length: 13 residues. With 3 bases removed from V and 5 bases from J, the gap between germline ends came to 10 bases. Germline CDR1 is ENHRY and CDR2 is SYGVKD.

The V call is TRBV5-6, the J call TRBJ2-7; TRBD1 aligns across 10 bases. CDR3 size: 15 residues. V lost 0 bases to trimming and J lost 2 bases; unmatched junction nucleotides: 2. CDR1 SGHDT and CDR2 YYEEEE come from the germline V gene. In DNA form, the CDR3 reads TGTGCCAGCAGCTTGGCCGGGACAGGGGCCTACGAGCAGTACTTC. Translating gives CASSLAGTGAYEQYF.

CDR3 residues: CSVDWDLYNEQFF. CDR3 bases: TGCAGCGTTGATTGGGACTTATACAATGAGCAGTTCTTC. The rearrangement links TRBV29-1 to TRBJ2-1; a possible D gene is TRBD2 (6 bases). Germline V gives CDR1 SQVTM, CDR2 ANQGSEA. V was pared by 3 bases and J by 4 bases, with 10 bases between. CDR3 length equals 13 residues.

The rearrangement links TRBV20-1 to TRBJ2-1; 9 bases line up with TRBD2. J lost 7 bases, V lost 3 bases, and 13 bases had no gene match. CDR1 and CDR2 (germline): DFQATT, SNEGSKA (reference sequence). The CDR3 runs 16 residues. This CDR3 is CSARGSGGWGRNEQFF. The CDR3 DNA is TGCAGTGCTAGGGGTAGCGGGGGTTGGGGAAGGAATGAGCAGTTCTTC.

This sequence joins TRBV2 and TRBJ2-7; no clear D. In germline, CDR1 is SNHLY, CDR2 FYNNEI. The CDR3 spans 15 residues. V lost 1 base to trimming and J lost 4 bases, with 14 bases between them. The CDR3 loop is CASSEEGLGIYEQYF. The CDR3 DNA reads as TGTGCCAGCAGTGAAGAAGGATTAGGGATTTACGAGCAGTACTTC.

This chain joins TRBV10-3 and TRBJ1-2; 7 bases match TRBD1. The CDR3 spans 14 residues. CDR1 is ENHRY and CDR2 is SYGVKD in the germline V gene. The J segment lost 8 bases and the V segment lost 2 bases, leaving 8 bases of the junction unmatched. The CDR3 DNA is TGTGCCATCAGTGAGCTGTATAGGGACAGCGGCTACACCTTC. Amino acids: CAISELYRDSGYTF.

This clonotype was recorded a few times. J is TRBJ1-3 and V is TRBV6-1; 7 bases fit TRBD1. V was clipped by 7 bases and J by 0 bases; unmatched bases: 3. This CDR3 is 14 amino acids long. Germline loops: CDR1 MNHNS, CDR2 SASEGT. The CDR3 is CASKGTASGNTIYF. The CDR3 region has the DNA TGTGCCAGCAAAGGGACAGCCTCTGGAAACACCATATATTTT.

J is TRBJ2-1 and V is TRBV6-5; 7 bases agree with TRBD2. CDR1 is MNHEY, CDR2 SVGAGI, per germline. The CDR3 loop spans 16 amino acids. Trimming took 2 bases from V and 0 from J; bases not matched to a gene: 4. CDR3 DNA: TGTGCCAGCAGTTACAGACGGGGGGACTCCTACAATGAGCAGTTCTTC. Encoded protein: CASSYRRGDSYNEQFF.

This clonotype was seen more than once but under ten times. The J gene is TRBJ1-1, the V gene TRBV6-4; 7 nucleotides agree with TRBD1. Germline V lookup: CDR1 MRHNA, CDR2 SNTAGT. J gave up 3 bases and V 2 bases, and 6 bases lay outside the gene matches. The CDR3 loop spans 15 amino acids. CDR3 sequence reads: CASSDRAGGDTEAFF. The DNA for the CDR3 is TGTGCCAGCAGTGACAGGGCAGGGGGGGACACTGAAGCTTTCTTT.

This chain links TRBV20-1 with TRBJ1-1; tentatively, D is TRBD1 (6 bases). The CDR3 spans 17 residues. Germline V gives CDR1 DFQATT, CDR2 SNEGSKA (reference sequence). Between the trimmed V and J ends, which lost 3 bases and 0 bases, there was a span of 20 bases. CDR3 in DNA: TGCAGTGCTAGTCGCCGGGGGCGGGGAATAATGAACACTGAAGCTTTCTTT. Protein sequence: CSASRRGRGIMNTEAFF.

The V and J genes are TRBV11-2 and TRBJ2-3; tentatively, D is TRBD1 (6 bases). Germline V lookup: CDR1 SGHAT, CDR2 FQNNGV. This CDR3 comprises 14 residues. V gave up 5 bases and J gave up 4 bases, with 13 bases separating them. The CDR3 protein is CASSTKGGPDTQYF. In DNA form, the CDR3 reads TGTGCCAGCAGCACCAAAGGGGGTCCAGATACGCAGTATTTT.

The chain recombines TRBV27 with TRBJ2-5; D is unclear. Trimming stripped 8 bases from V and 3 bases from J, with 16 bases between. Looked up from germline, CDR1 is MNHEY and CDR2 is SMNVEV (reference sequence). The CDR3 length is 14 residues. In DNA form, the CDR3 reads TGTGCCAGCCGTGTCGTAGGGTCCAAAGAGACCCAGTACTTC. It specifies CASRVVGSKETQYF.

The chain is built from TRBV12-3 or TRBV12-4 and TRBJ1-2; D is unclear. Trimming took 8 bases from V and 0 from J, leaving 10 bases between them. The CDR3 sequence is 13 residues long. The DNA for the CDR3 is TGTGCCAGCGAGATCCGCCCTAACTATGGCTACACCTTC. Protein product: CASEIRPNYGYTF.

The chain is built from TRBV28 and TRBJ1-6, with 7 nucleotides matching TRBD1. The CDR3 loop spans 15 amino acids. Unmatched junction bases numbered 9, after V lost 6 bases and J lost 7 bases. CDR1 MDHEN and CDR2 SYDVKM come from the germline V gene. For the CDR3, the DNA is TGTGCCAGCAGAGATGAGACAGGGTCGAATTCACCCCTCCACTTT. Translated: CASRDETGSNSPLHF.

This chain links TRBV20-1 with TRBJ2-5, with 9 bases fitting TRBD2. The CDR3 extends over 16 amino acids. Per germline, CDR1 DFQATT and CDR2 SNEGSKA (reference sequence). Losses at the gene ends were 6 bases for V and 1 base for J; bases not matched to a gene: 12. CDR3 protein: CSAGRAGLAIQETQYF. The CDR3 bases are TGCAGTGCAGGGAGGGCGGGACTAGCTATCCAAGAGACCCAGTACTTC.